These 4 T cell receptor beta chains originate from one sample sequenced in a study of T cells in Graves' hyperthyroidism and ophthalmopathy. There were TCR beta CDR3 regions amplified from RNA transcripts. The TCR CDR3 first-round RT-PCR relied on the HTBI primer set. TCRdb re-derived calls from the multiplex PCR reads in MiXCR, one entry per CDR3 protein. In the table there are around 260,000 distinct CDR3 sequences, 25% to 30% of which are singletons. Material: blood. The receptor source for this set is a man aged 40-49 years with Graves' hyperthyroidism that later progressed to Graves' ophthalmopathy.

The V call is TRBV6-5, the J call TRBJ2-2; possibly TRBD1 for D (6 bases). There are 15 residues in the CDR3. Trimming removed 0 bases at V and 4 bases at J, with 9 bases between. The germline V gene has CDR1 MNHEY and CDR2 SVGAGI. CDR3 in DNA: TGTGCCAGCAGTTACTCACAGGGTTCCACCGGGGAGCTGTTTTTT. Amino acids: CASSYSQGSTGELFF.

This clonotype appeared many times. The chain joins TRBV11-2 to TRBJ2-5; D is unresolved. Germline assignment: CDR1 SGHAT and CDR2 FQNNGV. The ends were cut back, 0 bases at V and 9 bases at J, with 8 bases in the middle. CDR3 length: 12 amino acids. The CDR3 region has the DNA TGTGCCAGCAGCTTAGACAGACTGCCCCAGTACTTC. This translates into CASSLDRLPQYF.

A note on this clonotype: With a much larger clone just one base away, this may be a read error. CDR3 sequence: CASSPGHGYTF. Here the CDR3 DNA reads TGTGCCAGCAGCCCCGGGCATGGCTACACCTTC. The rearrangement uses TRBV7-9 and TRBJ1-2; D gene ambiguous. The V end lost 5 bases, the J end lost 6 bases, and 7 bases lay between the germline ends. This CDR3 has 11 residues. Germline V gene data show CDR1 as SEHNR and CDR2 as FQNEAQ (reference sequence).

This clonotype was detected many times. The CDR3 reads CASRRTGSGETQYF. In DNA form, the CDR3 reads TGTGCCAGCAGGAGAACAGGGTCGGGGGAGACCCAGTACTTC. The V and J genes are TRBV28 and TRBJ2-5, with D perhaps TRBD1 (6 bases). Germline V lookup: CDR1 MDHEN, CDR2 SYDVKM. Trimming cost V 6 bases and J 5 bases, with 16 bases left between them. This CDR3 region has 14 residues.